The 6 T cell receptor beta chains below come from one sample, sequenced in a study of OX40 agonist ivuxolimab in advanced cancers. The library was generated by the immunoSEQ multiplex PCR assay. Drawn from immuneACCESS, this table holds only the in-frame rearrangements with V and J called that TCRdb kept. Clones are partly lost; checked studies trace under half to an unresolved V gene and leave the rest unexplained. Counted in this sample were 60,000 or so clones; approximately 80% of them appeared once. The top ten clones comprise around 3.4% of the sample. Sample: CD4+ or CD8+ T cells sorted from blood, taken in a trial of the OX40 agonist ivuxolimab. These receptors were obtained from an adult with an advanced solid tumor such as melanoma, head and neck, liver or kidney cancer.

The chain has TRBV7-9 and TRBJ2-7, with 9 bases that match TRBD1. The CDR3 extends over 16 amino acids. The ends lost 1 base at V and 1 base at J; junction bases unmatched: 5. CDR1 is SEHNR and CDR2 is FQNEAQ in the germline V gene (reference sequence). This chain's CDR3 is CASSLEQGAKSYEQYF. The CDR3 nucleotides read TGTGCCAGCAGCTTAGAACAGGGGGCTAAGTCCTACGAGCAGTACTTC. The full variable domain, completed using reference TRBV7-9 and TRBJ2-7, is DTGVSQNPRHKITKRGQNVTFRCDPISEHNRLYWYRQTLGQGPEFLTYFQNEAQLEKSRLLSDRFSAERPKGSFSTLEIQRTEQGDSAMYLCASSLEQGAKSYEQYFGPGTRLTVT.

The gene calls are TRBV19 and TRBJ2-1; 10 bases align to TRBD2. CDR3 length equals 15 residues. Germline V gene sequence: CDR1 LNHDA, CDR2 SQIVND (reference sequence). Losses at the gene ends were 7 bases for V and 1 base for J; bases not matched to a gene: 4. CDR3 sequence: CASTDSGRSYNEQFF. The CDR3 nucleotides are TGTGCCAGTACTGATAGCGGGAGGTCCTACAATGAGCAGTTCTTC.

The CDR3 sequence: CAWSVSGEQFF. DNA for the CDR3: TGTGCCTGGAGTGTAAGCGGGGAGCAGTTCTTC. The V and J genes are TRBV30 and TRBJ2-1; a weak D match, TRBD2 (6 bases). The CDR3 length is 11 residues. With 0 bases removed from V and 10 bases from J, the gap between germline ends came to 7 bases. Germline lookup yields CDR1 GTSNPN and CDR2 SVGIG (reference sequence).

CDR3 residues: CASSLVGQGVSGELFF. The CDR3 coding sequence is TGTGCCAGCAGCTTAGTTGGACAGGGGGTATCCGGGGAGCTGTTTTTT. V and J are TRBV7-9 and TRBJ2-2; TRBD1 agrees at 10 bases. There are 16 residues in the CDR3. CDR1 is SEHNR and CDR2 is FQNEAQ in the germline V gene (reference sequence). V lost 1 base to trimming and J lost 6 bases; unmatched junction nucleotides: 5. Complete variable domain (other parts from reference TRBV7-9 and TRBJ2-2): DTGVSQNPRHKITKRGQNVTFRCDPISEHNRLYWYRQTLGQGPEFLTYFQNEAQLEKSRLLSDRFSAERPKGSFSTLEIQRTEQGDSAMYLCASSLVGQGVSGELFFGEGSRLTVL.

This clone was observed a single time. V is TRBV11-2 and J is TRBJ2-1; D gene unclear. Per germline, CDR1 SGHAT and CDR2 FQNNGV. The V end was cut by 5 bases, the J end by 1 base, with 12 bases between. The CDR3 sequence is 15 residues long. This CDR3 reads CASSLPGFSYNEQFF. CDR3 bases: TGTGCCAGCAGCCTTCCCGGATTTTCCTACAATGAGCAGTTCTTC.

The chain employs TRBV27 and TRBJ2-1, with D hard to call. The ends were cut back, 6 bases at V and 4 bases at J, with 10 bases in the middle. The CDR3 contains 13 residues. CDR1 is MNHEY and CDR2 is SMNVEV in the germline V gene (reference sequence). This chain's CDR3 is CASSLTTYNEQFF. The CDR3 nucleotides are TGTGCCAGCAGCCTGACAACATACAATGAGCAGTTCTTC.